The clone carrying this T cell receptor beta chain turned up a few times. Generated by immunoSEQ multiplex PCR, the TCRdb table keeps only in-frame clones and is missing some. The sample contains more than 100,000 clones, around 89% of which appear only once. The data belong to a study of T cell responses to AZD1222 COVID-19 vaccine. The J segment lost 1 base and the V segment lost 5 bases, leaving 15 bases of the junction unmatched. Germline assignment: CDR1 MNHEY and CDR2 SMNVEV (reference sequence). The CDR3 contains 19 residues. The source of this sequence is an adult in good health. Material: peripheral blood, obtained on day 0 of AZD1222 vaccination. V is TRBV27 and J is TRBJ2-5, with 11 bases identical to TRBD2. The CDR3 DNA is TGTGCCAGCAGTGTCCTCGGCCTAGCGGGGGGCAACCGCCAAGAGACCCAGTACTTC. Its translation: CASSVLGLAGGNRQETQYF.